This T cell receptor beta chain is drawn from a study of molecular identifiers for immune sequencing clone quantification. Study context: Four of five splits of RNA from approximately 22,000 or 94,000 naive CD8 cells were sequenced in replicates.

From the PCR reads, TCRdb called clonotypes with MiXCR, one entry per CDR3 protein. The sample holds under 600,000 distinct CDR3 sequences; around a fifth are singletons and the top ten take 0.65% to 0.95%. Notes on this clonotype: Its specificity is unknown.

CDR1 is SGDLS and CDR2 is YYNGEE in the germline V gene. The CDR3 contains 13 residues. V was clipped by 3 bases and J by 2 bases, with 6 bases between them. Study results and limitations: Clones that had above 20 RNA copies took up over 98% of effector molecules but under 1% in naive cells.

Source material: naive CD8+ T cells from blood, with Jurkat cell RNA spiked in. Specified subset: FACS-sorted CD8+CD4-CCR7+CD45RA+ naive T cells. This sequence joins TRBV9 and TRBJ1-3, with D unresolved. The source is a human donor in good health. Some libraries in this study had Jurkat cell RNA spiked in. This CDR3 reads CASSALPGNTIYF. The CDR3, as DNA: TGTGCCAGCAGCGCCCTACCTGGAAACACCATATATTTT.